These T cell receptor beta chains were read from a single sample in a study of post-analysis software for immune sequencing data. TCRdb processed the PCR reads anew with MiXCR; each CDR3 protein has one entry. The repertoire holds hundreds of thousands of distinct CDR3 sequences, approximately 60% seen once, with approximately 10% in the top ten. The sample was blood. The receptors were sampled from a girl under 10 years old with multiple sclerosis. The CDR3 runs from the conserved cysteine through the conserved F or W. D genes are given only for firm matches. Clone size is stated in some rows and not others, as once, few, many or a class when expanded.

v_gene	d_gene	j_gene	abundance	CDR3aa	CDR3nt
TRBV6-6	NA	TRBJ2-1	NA	CASSSEQGGRNEQFF	TGTGCCAGCAGTTCTGAACAGGGGGGGAGAAATGAGCAGTTCTTC
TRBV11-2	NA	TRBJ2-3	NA	CASSLGGSGTDTQYF	TGTGCCAGCAGCTTAGGCGGGTCGGGCACAGATACGCAGTATTTT
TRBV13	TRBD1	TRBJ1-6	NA	CASSLRGQDNSPLHF	TGTGCCAGCAGCTTACGAGGACAGGATAATTCACCCCTCCACTTT
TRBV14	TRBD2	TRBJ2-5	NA	CASSPRTRGTQYF	TGTGCCAGCAGCCCGCGGACTAGGGGGACCCAGTACTTC
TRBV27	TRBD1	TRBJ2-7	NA	CASSSGQGVAYEQYF	TGTGCCAGCAGTTCGGGACAGGGTGTTGCCTACGAGCAGTACTTC
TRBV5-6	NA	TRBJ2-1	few	CASSRPSGEQFF	TGTGCCAGCAGCCGCCCTAGTGGTGAGCAGTTCTTC
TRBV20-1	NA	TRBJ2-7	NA	CSARPRAVYEQYF	TGCAGTGCTAGACCCAGGGCCGTTTACGAGCAGTACTTC
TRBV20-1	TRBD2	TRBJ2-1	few	CSARDPGGAYNEQFF	TGCAGTGCTAGAGATCCCGGGGGGGCCTACAATGAGCAGTTCTTC
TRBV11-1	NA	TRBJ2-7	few	CASSPRVGAYEQYF	TGTGCCAGCAGCCCCCGAGTCGGGGCCTACGAGCAGTACTTC
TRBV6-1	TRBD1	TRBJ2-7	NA	CASSPRDRASGEQYF	TGTGCCAGCAGTCCTAGGGACAGGGCCAGCGGCGAGCAGTACTTC
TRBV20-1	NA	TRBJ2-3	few	CSAAGSGDTDTQYF	TGCAGTGCTGCCGGGTCGGGGGACACAGATACGCAGTATTTT
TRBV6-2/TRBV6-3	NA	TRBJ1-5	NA	CASSYRARGNQPQHF	TGTGCCAGCAGTTACAGGGCGAGGGGAAATCAGCCCCAGCATTTT
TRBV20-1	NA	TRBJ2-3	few	CSASRADTQYF	TGCAGTGCTAGTAGGGCAGATACGCAGTATTTT
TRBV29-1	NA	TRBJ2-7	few	CSVEKGNRYEQYF	TGCAGCGTTGAAAAAGGGAACAGGTACGAGCAGTACTTC
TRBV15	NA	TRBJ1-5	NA	CATSRLDTSHQPQHF	TGTGCCACCAGCCGCTTGGACACATCGCATCAGCCCCAGCATTTT
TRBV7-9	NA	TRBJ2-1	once	CASREAPPQGDEQFF	TGTGCCAGCAGGGAAGCTCCTCCCCAGGGCGATGAGCAGTTCTTC
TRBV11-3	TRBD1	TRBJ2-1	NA	CASSRTGSDEQFF	TGTGCCAGCAGCCGGACAGGGAGCGATGAGCAGTTCTTC
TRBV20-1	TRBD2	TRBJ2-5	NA	CSAEVPGLALQETQYF	TGCAGTGCCGAAGTCCCGGGACTAGCCCTCCAAGAGACCCAGTACTTC
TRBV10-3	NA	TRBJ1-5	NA	CAISEALGGNQPQHF	TGTGCCATCAGTGAGGCTCTGGGAGGCAATCAGCCCCAGCATTTT
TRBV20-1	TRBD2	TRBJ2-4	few	CSAMAGANIQYF	TGCAGTGCTATGGCGGGAGCAAACATTCAGTACTTC
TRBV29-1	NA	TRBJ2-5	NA	CSVETRPGRRGTQYF	TGCAGCGTTGAAACCCGGCCAGGGAGGAGGGGGACCCAGTACTTC
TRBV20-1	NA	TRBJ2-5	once	CSRTQGGEETQYF	TGCAGTCGTACACAGGGGGGGGAGGAGACCCAGTACTTC
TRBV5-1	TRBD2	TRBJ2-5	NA	CASSLAFREVKNEQYF	TGCGCCAGCAGCTTGGCGTTCCGGGAGGTCAAGAATGAGCAGTACTTC
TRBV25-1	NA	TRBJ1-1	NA	CASSEFGITTPQGAFF	TGTGCCAGCAGTGAATTCGGTATAACGACTCCCCAGGGTGCTTTCTTT
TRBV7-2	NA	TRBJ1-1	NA	CASSLDWGGEAFF	TGTGCCAGCAGCTTAGATTGGGGAGGGGAAGCTTTCTTT
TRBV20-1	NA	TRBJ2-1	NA	CSAAPGGGYNEQFF	TGCAGTGCGGCCCCAGGGGGGGGTTACAATGAGCAGTTCTTC
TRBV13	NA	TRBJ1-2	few	CASSLLRDTANYGYTF	TGTGCCAGCAGCTTACTCCGGGACACCGCTAACTATGGCTACACCTTC
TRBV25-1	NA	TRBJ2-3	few	CASHPEQGGSQYF	TGTGCCAGTCATCCAGAACAGGGCGGTTCGCAGTATTTT
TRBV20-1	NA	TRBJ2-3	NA	CSARDLTGDTQYF	TGCAGTGCTAGAGATCTAACGGGAGATACGCAGTATTTT
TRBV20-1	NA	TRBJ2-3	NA	CSARDVRDTQYF	TGCAGTGCTAGAGATGTAAGGGATACGCAGTATTTT
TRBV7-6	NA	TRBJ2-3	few	CASSVWRAADTQYF	TGTGCCAGCAGCGTCTGGAGGGCCGCAGATACGCAGTATTTT
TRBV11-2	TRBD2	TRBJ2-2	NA	CASSFPPERDNTGELFF	TGTGCCAGCAGCTTTCCACCGGAGCGGGATAACACCGGGGAGCTGTTTTTT
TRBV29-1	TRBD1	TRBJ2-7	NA	CSVEDRTGAYEQYF	TGCAGCGTTGAAGACCGAACAGGGGCCTACGAGCAGTACTTC
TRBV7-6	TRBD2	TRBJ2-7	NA	CASSLATASGIHEQYF	TGTGCCAGCAGCTTAGCGACGGCTAGCGGGATCCACGAGCAGTACTTC
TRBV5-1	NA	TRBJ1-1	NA	CASSSLVYTEAFF	TGCGCCAGCAGCTCGTTAGTGTACACTGAAGCTTTCTTT
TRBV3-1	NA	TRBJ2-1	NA	CASSHRDLWGNEQFF	TGTGCCAGCAGCCACCGGGACCTATGGGGAAATGAGCAGTTCTTC
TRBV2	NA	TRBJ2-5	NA	CADRAGLTAEETQYF	TGTGCCGACAGAGCAGGACTAACGGCCGAAGAGACCCAGTACTTC
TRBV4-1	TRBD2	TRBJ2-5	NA	CASSQGSSGRTQTQYF	TGCGCCAGCAGCCAAGGATCCAGCGGGAGAACACAGACCCAGTACTTC
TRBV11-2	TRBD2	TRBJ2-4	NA	CASSSRTSGQEVAKNIQYF	TGTGCCAGCAGCTCCAGGACTAGCGGTCAAGAGGTGGCCAAAAACATTCAGTACTTC
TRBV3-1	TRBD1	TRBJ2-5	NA	CASSHRGQGRQETQYF	TGTGCCAGCAGCCATCGGGGACAGGGAAGACAAGAGACCCAGTACTTC
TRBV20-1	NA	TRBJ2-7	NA	CSASRAGGFGVSYEQYF	TGCAGTGCTAGCAGGGCAGGGGGGTTTGGCGTTTCCTACGAGCAGTACTTC
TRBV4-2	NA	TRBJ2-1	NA	CASSQDRQRVNEQFF	TGTGCCAGCAGCCAAGATCGGCAGAGGGTCAATGAGCAGTTCTTC
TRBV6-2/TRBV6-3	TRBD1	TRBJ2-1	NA	CASSNHRDRGRDEQFF	TGTGCCAGCAGCAACCACCGGGACAGGGGGAGAGATGAGCAGTTCTTC